This TCR beta chain was identified in a study of early T cells in non-severe SARS-CoV-2 infection. Individual cDNA molecules received unique molecular identifiers. One entry per CDR3 protein results from TCRdb running MiXCR on the 5' RACE reads. Here the sample spans about 33,000 distinct CDR3 sequences, about 5% being singletons. Trimming left V 4 bases short and J 0 bases short, with 17 bases between. The germline CDR1 and CDR2 sequences are SGHRS and YFSETQ. The CDR3 loop spans 17 amino acids. The genes are TRBV5-1 and TRBJ1-3; D remains unclear. This TCR came from an adult who was a healthcare worker with PCR-confirmed SARS-CoV-2 infection or an uninfected control (not recorded which). Sequencing was performed on whole blood. CDR3 sequence: CASSLSGTVNSGNTIYF. In DNA form, the CDR3 reads TGCGCCAGCAGCCTTTCCGGAACAGTCAACTCTGGAAACACCATATATTTT.